The text below deals with one T cell receptor beta chain. What it recognizes is unknown. Germline values: CDR1 SQVTM, CDR2 ANQGSEA. The CDR3 is made up of 15 amino acids. V gave up 0 bases and J gave up 3 bases, with 12 bases separating them. The entry originates in a study of neoadjuvant anti-PD-1 for oral cavity cancer. Study-wide points: Higher pretreatment blood Treg/Th17 ratios correlated with higher pretreatment blood and lower post-treatment tumor TCRbeta clonality.

TCRdb's table, derived via immunoSEQ multiplex PCR, lists solely in-frame clones and lacks some. This sample has about 61,000 clones, with under 85% found just once. This sequence originates from a person aged 35-79 years with oral cavity squamous cell carcinoma. Sequenced here: PBMCs, sampled before nivolumab (anti-PD-1) treatment. The chain carries TRBV29-1 and TRBJ2-1; D gene unclear. The CDR3 DNA reads as TGCAGCGTTGAAGATCCAGGCACCTTCTACAATGAGCAGTTCTTC. Its translation is CSVEDPGTFYNEQFF.